This record looks at one TCR beta chain sequence and its context. Antigen unknown. This entry comes from a study of OX40 agonist ivuxolimab in advanced cancers. Study overall: Under the entry rules, prior anti-PD-1, anti-PD-L1 or anti-CTLA-4 therapy was allowed, and 40% had some. Study-wide results and limits: Some nonresponders likewise displayed low normalized T-cell clonal expansion.

Sequenced by immunoSEQ multiplex PCR; TCRdb stores in-frame clones only, minus some. This table holds about 71,000 clones, around nine tenths found once. Enrollment shut out patients with autoimmune disease history or systemic immunosuppression. Trimming cost V 0 bases and J 5 bases, with 7 bases left between them. This CDR3 contains 14 residues. CDR1 is SGHAT, CDR2 FQNNGV, per germline. The material sequenced was CD4+ or CD8+ T cells sorted from blood, taken in a trial of the OX40 agonist ivuxolimab. The chain recombines TRBV11-2 with TRBJ1-4; no reliable D call. This clonotype originated in an adult with an advanced solid tumor such as melanoma, head and neck, liver or kidney cancer. The CDR3 spells CASSLDLRNEKLFF. The CDR3 DNA follows: TGTGCCAGCAGCTTAGATCTCAGGAATGAAAAACTGTTTTTT.